This T cell receptor beta chain was recorded in a study of siplizumab effects on memory and regulatory T cells. Generated by immunoSEQ multiplex PCR, the TCRdb table keeps only in-frame clones and is missing some. The sample lists approximately 91,000 clones, 85% to 95% occurring once. The CDR3 runs 15 residues. The V gene end was trimmed by 3 bases and the J gene end by 4 bases; junction bases not matched to a gene: 7. Per germline, CDR1 MGHRA and CDR2 YSYEKL. The TCR sequence derives from a human donor in good health. Sample: CD8+ T cells sorted from blood. V gene TRBV4-1 combines with J gene TRBJ2-7; 9 bases map to TRBD1. The CDR3 loop reads CASSQTTGGTYEQYF. CDR3 bases: TGCGCCAGCAGCCAGACGACAGGGGGGACATACGAGCAGTACTTC.